A single sample gave rise to the 20 T cell receptor beta chains below, sequenced in a study of beta chain features in type 1 diabetes. What was sequenced were expressed TCRB transcripts, since all of the isolated RNA had been reverse transcribed. TCRdb keeps only in-frame clones here, not all; method: immunoSEQ multiplex PCR. Of around 450,000 clones listed, over 10% are singletons. The sample was naive CD4+ T cells from blood. These TCRs come from a woman between 18 and 30 years old in good health.

This clone has only a few counts. The chain combines TRBV27 with TRBJ2-1; either TRBD1 or TRBD2 may supply D (6 bases each). Germline V gives CDR1 MNHEY, CDR2 SMNVEV (reference sequence). The CDR3 runs to 15 residues. The V end was cut by 7 bases, the J end by 1 base, with 14 bases between. CDR3 residues: CASTELGGSYNEQFF. CDR3 DNA: TGTGCCAGCACCGAGCTAGGGGGGTCCTACAATGAGCAGTTCTTC.

The chain joins TRBV7-9 to TRBJ2-5, with 8 bases lining up with TRBD1. This CDR3 has 12 residues. Trimming took 10 bases from V and 1 from J; bases not matched to a gene: 2. Germline lookup yields CDR1 SEHNR and CDR2 FQNEAQ (reference sequence). DNA for the CDR3: TGTGCCACAGACAGGGGCCAAGAGACCCAGTACTTC. Its protein product is CATDRGQETQYF.

The chain employs TRBV30 and TRBJ1-3, with a weak D call TRBD1 (5 bases). The CDR3 length is 14 residues. V was shortened by 3 bases and J by 5 bases, with 14 bases between the two germline ends. Germline CDR1 is GTSNPN and CDR2 is SVGIG (reference sequence). As DNA, the CDR3 is TGTGCCTGGAGCCGCACCGGGACCCGAAACACCATATATTTT. Amino acid sequence: CAWSRTGTRNTIYF.

This sequence joins TRBV9 and TRBJ2-5; D is tentatively TRBD1 or TRBD2 (5 bases each). Germline V lookup: CDR1 SGDLS, CDR2 YYNGEE. CDR3 length: 15 amino acids. Trimming stripped 2 bases from V and 1 base from J, with 12 bases between. The CDR3 reads CASSVGGRSQETQYF. The CDR3 DNA is TGTGCCAGCAGCGTTGGGGGACGATCCCAAGAGACCCAGTACTTC.

The gene calls are TRBV7-9 and TRBJ2-7; 10 nucleotides match TRBD2. V shed 5 bases and J 0 bases; nucleotides not matched to a gene: 1. The CDR3 is 14 residues long. In germline, CDR1 is SEHNR, CDR2 FQNEAQ (reference sequence). The CDR3 is CASSASGGSYEQYV. The CDR3 DNA reads TGTGCCAGCAGCGCTAGCGGGGGCTCCTACGAGCAGTACGTC.

This clone was found a few times. V gene TRBV29-1 combines with J gene TRBJ2-3, with 7 bases lining up with TRBD1. Per germline, CDR1 SQVTM and CDR2 ANQGSEA. The CDR3 runs to 14 residues. With 5 bases clipped from V and 3 bases from J, the junction kept 8 bases outside the gene matches. The CDR3 region is CSVMVQGVTDTQYF. The CDR3 DNA reads TGCAGCGTTATGGTCCAGGGGGTAACAGATACGCAGTATTTT.

The table lists this clone with a few counts. The CDR3 sequence: CASSLVQGVDNEQFF. The DNA of the CDR3 is TGTGCCAGCAGCTTAGTACAGGGGGTTGACAATGAGCAGTTCTTC. V and J are TRBV7-2 and TRBJ2-1; 8 bases match TRBD1. CDR1 is SGHTA, CDR2 FQGNSA, per germline. V was clipped by 1 base and J by 5 bases; unmatched bases: 4. This CDR3 contains 15 residues.

This chain uses TRBV7-2 with TRBJ2-2; 7 bases map to TRBD1. The germline CDR1 and CDR2 sequences are SGHTA and FQGNSA. The CDR3 is 15 residues long. Trimming cost V 5 bases and J 0 bases; bases outside gene matches: 3. The CDR3 loop reads CASSRDSTNTGELFF. The CDR3 DNA sequence: TGTGCCAGCAGCCGGGACAGCACGAACACCGGGGAGCTGTTTTTT.

This chain uses TRBV7-9 with TRBJ2-3; D call uncertain. The CDR3 is 13 amino acids. Per germline, CDR1 SEHNR and CDR2 FQNEAQ (reference sequence). Trimming shortened V by 0 bases and J by 4 bases, and 5 bases separated the two germline ends. This chain's CDR3 is CASSLATPDTQYF. For the CDR3, the DNA is TGTGCCAGCAGCTTAGCGACCCCAGATACGCAGTATTTT.

This clone turned up a few times. This chain uses TRBV7-3 with TRBJ2-1, with 11 bases fitting TRBD2. The CDR3 loop spans 13 amino acids. CDR1 and CDR2 (germline): SGHTA, FQGTGA. With V trimmed by 8 bases and J by 6 bases, 3 bases remained unmatched. In DNA form, the CDR3 reads TGTGCCAGCGGTAGCGGGAGGGCCAATGAGCAGTTCTTC. Residues: CASGSGRANEQFF.

This clone turned up a few times. V gene TRBV5-4 combines with J gene TRBJ2-5, with a possible D match to TRBD1 (5 bases). This CDR3 is built from 14 residues. CDR1 SGHNT and CDR2 YYREEE come from the germline V gene (reference sequence). V was clipped by 0 bases and J by 4 bases, with 10 bases between them. In DNA form, the CDR3 reads TGTGCCAGCAGCTTGGGACAGATCGGAGAGACCCAGTACTTC. Translating it yields CASSLGQIGETQYF.

The chain employs TRBV30 and TRBJ2-5; D unresolved. The length of the CDR3 is 16 residues. CDR1 and CDR2 (germline): GTSNPN, SVGIG (reference sequence). Trimming took off 0 bases at V and 0 bases at J, with 14 bases between the two ends. Written as DNA, the CDR3 is TGTGCCTGGAGTGTACGCCCCAGTCGGCACCAAGAGACCCAGTACTTC. Protein sequence: CAWSVRPSRHQETQYF. The entire variable domain, with the rest obtained from reference TRBV30 and TRBJ2-5, is as follows: SQTIHQWPATLVQPVGSPLSLECTVEGTSNPNLYWYRQAAGRGLQLLFYSVGIGQISSEVPQNLSASRPQDRQFILSSKKLLLSDSGFYLCAWSVRPSRHQETQYFGPGTRLLVL.

In this sample, this clone turned up a few times. This sequence joins TRBV15 and TRBJ2-7; 9 nucleotides line up with TRBD2. The CDR3 runs 14 residues. CDR1 LNHNV and CDR2 YYDKDF come from the germline V gene (reference sequence). Trimming took 4 bases from V and 7 from J; bases not matched to a gene: 8. The DNA of the CDR3 is TGTGCCACCAGCATTGCAGCGGGAGGTGCTGAGCAGTACTTC. It yields the protein CATSIAAGGAEQYF.

This clone was seen a few times. J is TRBJ1-1 and V is TRBV18, with D unclear. This CDR3 contains 14 residues. Trimming took off 6 bases at V and 1 base at J, with 12 bases between the two ends. The germline V gene encodes CDR1 KGHSH and CDR2 LQKENI. The CDR3 loop is CASSTTGQNTEAFF. The CDR3 DNA is TGTGCCAGCTCTACCACTGGGCAGAACACTGAAGCTTTCTTT.

V and J are TRBV15 and TRBJ1-2; 7 bases are a match to TRBD1. The V gene end was trimmed by 3 bases and the J gene end by 8 bases; junction bases not matched to a gene: 6. CDR3 length equals 13 residues. Germline assignment: CDR1 LNHNV and CDR2 YYDKDF (reference sequence). The CDR3 DNA sequence: TGTGCCACCAGCAGGGCTCGGGACAGCGGCTACACCTTC. This encodes CATSRARDSGYTF.

This clone has a handful of counts. V gene TRBV7-2 combines with J gene TRBJ2-7, with D perhaps given as TRBD1 or TRBD2 (5 bases each). V dropped 0 bases and J dropped 0 bases, with 9 bases sitting between them. The germline CDR1 and CDR2 sequences are SGHTA and FQGNSA. CDR3 length equals 15 residues. DNA of the CDR3: TGTGCCAGCAGCTTAGCGGGGGTTAGCTCCTACGAGCAGTACGTC. Protein product: CASSLAGVSSYEQYV.

The chain uses TRBV11-3 and TRBJ2-1, with 10 bases matching TRBD1. This CDR3 is 15 amino acids long. Germline loops: CDR1 SGHNT, CDR2 YENEEA. Trimming removed 2 bases from V and 6 bases from J; junction bases left unmatched: 4. The CDR3 sequence is CASSLTGTGVNEQFF. CDR3 bases: TGTGCCAGCAGCTTAACCGGGACAGGGGTCAATGAGCAGTTCTTC.

The chain joins TRBV5-6 to TRBJ2-7, with D unclear. The germline CDR1 and CDR2 sequences are SGHDT and YYEEEE. The CDR3 is 14 residues long. V dropped 2 bases and J dropped 3 bases, with 12 bases sitting between them. For the CDR3, the DNA is TGTGCCAGCAGCTTAACCGGGCCAATCTACGAGCAGTACTTC. Amino acid sequence: CASSLTGPIYEQYF.

This chain uses TRBV5-1 with TRBJ2-1; TRBD1 matches 7 bases. Germline CDR1 and CDR2: SGHRS and YFSETQ. This CDR3 is built from 16 residues. The V gene end was trimmed by 0 bases and the J gene end by 4 bases; junction bases not matched to a gene: 7. The CDR3 DNA reads TGCGCCAGCAGCTTGGTGGACAGGAGGATGTACAATGAGCAGTTCTTC. It is translated as CASSLVDRRMYNEQFF.

The chain employs TRBV15 and TRBJ2-5; the D gene is possibly TRBD2 (5 bases). The CDR3 loop spans 18 amino acids. V lost 2 bases, J lost 6 bases, and 25 bases lay in between. The V gene's germline CDR1 is LNHNV and CDR2 YYDKDF (reference sequence). CDR3 residues: CATSRNANGRVFQKTQYF. As DNA, the CDR3 is TGTGCCACCAGCAGAAATGCAAACGGGCGGGTGTTTCAGAAGACCCAGTACTTC. The full variable domain, with the rest looked up from reference TRBV15 and TRBJ2-5, is DAMVIQNPRYQVTQFGKPVTLSCSQTLNHNVMYWYQQKSSQAPKLLFHYYDKDFNNEADTPDNFQSRRPNTSFCFLDIRSPGLGDTAMYLCATSRNANGRVFQKTQYFGPGTRLLVL.